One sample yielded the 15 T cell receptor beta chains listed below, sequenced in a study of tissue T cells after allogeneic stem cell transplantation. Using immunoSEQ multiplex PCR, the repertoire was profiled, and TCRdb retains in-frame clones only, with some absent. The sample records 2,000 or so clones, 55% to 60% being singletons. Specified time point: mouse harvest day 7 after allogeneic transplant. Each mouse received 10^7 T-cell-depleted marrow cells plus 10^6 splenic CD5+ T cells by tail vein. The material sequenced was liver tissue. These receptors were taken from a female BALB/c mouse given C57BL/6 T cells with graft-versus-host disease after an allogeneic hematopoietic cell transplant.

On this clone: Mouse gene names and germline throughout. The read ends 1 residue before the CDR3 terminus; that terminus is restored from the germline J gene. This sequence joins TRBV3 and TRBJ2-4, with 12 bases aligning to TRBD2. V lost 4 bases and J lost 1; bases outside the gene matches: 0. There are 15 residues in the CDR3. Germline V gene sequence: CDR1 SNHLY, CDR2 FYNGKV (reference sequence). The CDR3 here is CASSWDWGGQNTLYF. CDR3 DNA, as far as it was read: TGTGCCAGCAGCTGGGACTGGGGGGGTCAAAACACCTTGTAC.

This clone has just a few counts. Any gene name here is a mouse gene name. This chain's CDR3 is CTCSAWSYSGNTLYF. The CDR3 bases that were read are TGCACCTGCAGTGCCTGGTCCTATTCTGGAAATACGCTCTAT. The chain recombines TRBV1 with TRBJ1-3; no definite D call. The read finishes 1 residue shy of the CDR3 end, and the germline J gene is used to complete it. The CDR3 runs 15 residues. Germline CDR1 and CDR2: NSQYPW and LRSPGD (reference sequence). Trimming took 3 bases from V and 0 from J, leaving 9 bases between them. Combining the CDR3 with reference TRBV1 and TRBJ1-3 gives the whole variable domain VTLLEQNPRWRLVPRGQAVNLRCILKNSQYPWMSWYQQDLQKQLQWLFTLRSPGDKEVKSLPGADYLATRVTDTELRLQVANMSQGRTLYCTCSAWSYSGNTLYFGEGSRLIVV.

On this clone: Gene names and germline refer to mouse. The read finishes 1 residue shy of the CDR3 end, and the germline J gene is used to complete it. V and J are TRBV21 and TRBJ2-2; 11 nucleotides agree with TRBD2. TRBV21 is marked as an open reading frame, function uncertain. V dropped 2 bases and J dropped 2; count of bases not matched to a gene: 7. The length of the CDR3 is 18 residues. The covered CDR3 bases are TGTGCTAGCAGTCAAAATCTTGACTGGGGGGGGAACACCGGGCAGCTCTAC. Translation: CASSQNLDWGGNTGQLY. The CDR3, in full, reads CASSQNLDWGGNTGQLYF.

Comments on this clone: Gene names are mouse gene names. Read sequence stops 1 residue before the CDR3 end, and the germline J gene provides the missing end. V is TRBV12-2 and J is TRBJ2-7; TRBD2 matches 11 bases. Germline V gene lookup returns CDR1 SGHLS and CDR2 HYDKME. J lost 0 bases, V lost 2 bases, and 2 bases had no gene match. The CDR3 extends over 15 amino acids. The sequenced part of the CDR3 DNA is TGTGCCAGCTCTCACGGGACTGGGGGCTCCTATGAACAGTAC. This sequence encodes CASSHGTGGSYEQY. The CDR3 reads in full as CASSHGTGGSYEQYF.

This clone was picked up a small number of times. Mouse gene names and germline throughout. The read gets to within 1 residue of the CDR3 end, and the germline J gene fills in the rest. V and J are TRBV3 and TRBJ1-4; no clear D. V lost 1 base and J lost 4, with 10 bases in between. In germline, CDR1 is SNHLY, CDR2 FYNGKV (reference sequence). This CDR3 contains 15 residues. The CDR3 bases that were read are TGTGCCAGCAGCTTAGTCCAGGAATTCAACGAAAGATTATTT. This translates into CASSLVQEFNERLF. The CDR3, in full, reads CASSLVQEFNERLFF.

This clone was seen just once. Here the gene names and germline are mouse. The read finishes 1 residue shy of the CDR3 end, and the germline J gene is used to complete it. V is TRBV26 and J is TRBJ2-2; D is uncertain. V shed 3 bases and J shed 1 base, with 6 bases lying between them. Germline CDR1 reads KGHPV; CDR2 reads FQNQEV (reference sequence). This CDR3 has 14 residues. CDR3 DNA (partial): TGTGCCAGCAGTCTTAACAAAAACACCGGGCAGCTCTAC. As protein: CASSLNKNTGQLY. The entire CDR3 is CASSLNKNTGQLYF.

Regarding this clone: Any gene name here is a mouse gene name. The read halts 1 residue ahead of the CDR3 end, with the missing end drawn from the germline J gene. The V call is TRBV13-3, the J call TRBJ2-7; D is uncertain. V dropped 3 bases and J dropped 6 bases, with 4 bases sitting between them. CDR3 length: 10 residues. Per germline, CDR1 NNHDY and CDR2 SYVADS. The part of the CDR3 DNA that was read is TGTGCCAGCAGTGGAGGTGAACAGTAC. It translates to CASSGGEQY. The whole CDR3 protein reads CASSGGEQYF.

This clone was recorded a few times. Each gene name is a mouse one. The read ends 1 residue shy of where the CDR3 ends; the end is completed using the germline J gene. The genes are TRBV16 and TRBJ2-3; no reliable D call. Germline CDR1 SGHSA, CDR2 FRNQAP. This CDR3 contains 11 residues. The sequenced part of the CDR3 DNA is TGTGCCCCCCCTAGTGCAGAAACGCTGTAT. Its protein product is CAPPSAETLY. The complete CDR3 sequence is CAPPSAETLYF.

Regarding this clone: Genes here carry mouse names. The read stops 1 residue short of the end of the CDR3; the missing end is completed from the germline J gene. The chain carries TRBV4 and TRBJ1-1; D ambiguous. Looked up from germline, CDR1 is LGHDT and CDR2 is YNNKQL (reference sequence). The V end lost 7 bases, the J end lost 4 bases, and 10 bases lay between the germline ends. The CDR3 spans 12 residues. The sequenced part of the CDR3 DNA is TGTGCCAGCAACCCCCCAGGCACAGAAGTCTTC. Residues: CASNPPGTEVF. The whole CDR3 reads CASNPPGTEVFF.

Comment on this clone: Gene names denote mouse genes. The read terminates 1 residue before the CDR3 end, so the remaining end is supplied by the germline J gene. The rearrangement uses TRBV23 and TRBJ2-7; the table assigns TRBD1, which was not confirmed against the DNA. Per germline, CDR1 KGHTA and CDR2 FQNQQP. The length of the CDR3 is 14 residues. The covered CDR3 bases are TGCTCCAGCAGCCGTCCCGGGACACAATATGAACAGTAC. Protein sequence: CSSSRPGTQYEQY. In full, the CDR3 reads CSSSRPGTQYEQYF.

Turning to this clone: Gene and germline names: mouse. The part of the CDR3 DNA that was read is TGTGCCAGCAGCCCGACTGGGGGGGGTTATGAACAGTAC. It specifies CASSPTGGGYEQY. The whole CDR3 sequence reads CASSPTGGGYEQYF. V usage is TRBV3 and J usage is TRBJ2-7, with TRBD2 identical over 11 bases. The read ends 1 residue before the CDR3 terminus; that terminus is restored from the germline J gene. Germline lookup yields CDR1 SNHLY and CDR2 FYNGKV (reference sequence). This CDR3 is 14 amino acids long. The ends lost 5 bases at V and 4 bases at J; junction bases unmatched: 4. Filled out from reference TRBV3 and TRBJ2-7, the complete variable domain reads GPKVLQIPSHQIIDMGQMVTLNCDPVSNHLYFYWYKQILGQQMEFLVNFYNGKVMEKSKLFKDQFSVERPDGSYFTLKIQPTALEDSAVYFCASSPTGGGYEQYFGPGTRLTVL.

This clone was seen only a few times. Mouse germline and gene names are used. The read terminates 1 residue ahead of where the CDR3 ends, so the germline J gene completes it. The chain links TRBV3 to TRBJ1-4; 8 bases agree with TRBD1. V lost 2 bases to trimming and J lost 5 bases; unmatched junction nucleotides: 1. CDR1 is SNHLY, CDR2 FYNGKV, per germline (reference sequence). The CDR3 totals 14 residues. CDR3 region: CASSLRDRNERLFF. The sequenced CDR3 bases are TGTGCCAGCAGCTTACGGGACAGGAACGAAAGATTATTT.

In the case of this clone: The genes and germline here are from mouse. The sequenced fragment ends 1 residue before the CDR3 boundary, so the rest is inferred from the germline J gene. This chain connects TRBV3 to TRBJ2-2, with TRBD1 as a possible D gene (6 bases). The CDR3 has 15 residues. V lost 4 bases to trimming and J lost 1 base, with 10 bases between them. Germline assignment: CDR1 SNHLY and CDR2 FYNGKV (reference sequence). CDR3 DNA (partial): TGTGCCAGCAGCTCCGGGACAAGAAACACCGGGCAGCTCTAC. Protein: CASSSGTRNTGQLY. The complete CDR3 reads CASSSGTRNTGQLYF.

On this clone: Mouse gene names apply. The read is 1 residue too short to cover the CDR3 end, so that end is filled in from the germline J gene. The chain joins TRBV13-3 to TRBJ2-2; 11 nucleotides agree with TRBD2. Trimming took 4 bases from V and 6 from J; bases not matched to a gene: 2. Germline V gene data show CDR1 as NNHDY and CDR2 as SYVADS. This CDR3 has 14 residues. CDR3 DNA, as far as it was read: TGTGCCAGCAGTCGGGACTGGGGGTCCGGGCAGCTCTAC. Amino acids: CASSRDWGSGQLY. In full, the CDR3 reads CASSRDWGSGQLYF. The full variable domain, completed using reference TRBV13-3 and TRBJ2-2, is EAAVTQSPRSKVAVTGGKVTLSCHQTNNHDYMYWYRQDTGHGLRLIHYSYVADSTEKGDIPDGYKASRPSQENFSLILELASLSQTAVYFCASSRDWGSGQLYFGEGSKLTVL.

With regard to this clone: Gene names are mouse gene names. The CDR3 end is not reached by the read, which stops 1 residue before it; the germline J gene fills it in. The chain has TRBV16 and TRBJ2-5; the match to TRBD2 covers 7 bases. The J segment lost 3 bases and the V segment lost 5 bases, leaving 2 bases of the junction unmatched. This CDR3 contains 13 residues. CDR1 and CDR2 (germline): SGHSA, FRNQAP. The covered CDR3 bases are TGTGCAAGCAGCACGACTGGGCAAGACACCCAGTAC. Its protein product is CASSTTGQDTQY. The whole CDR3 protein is CASSTTGQDTQYF. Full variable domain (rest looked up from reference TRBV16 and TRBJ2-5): NAGVIQTPRHKVTGKGQEATLWCEPISGHSAVFWYRQTIVQGLEFLTYFRNQAPIDDSGMPKERFSAQMPNQSHSTLKIQSTQPQDSAVYLCASSTTGQDTQYFGPGTRLLVL.